Each of the 22 T cell receptor beta chains below was sequenced from the same sample in a study of blood T cell repertoires in COVID-19. Assay: immunoSEQ multiplex PCR; the TCRdb copy retains only in-frame clones and omits some. The sample holds 200,000 to 250,000 clones; about 87% are singletons and the top ten take approximately 2.5%. Sequenced input: peripheral blood. Receptors were obtained from a man aged 25 to 40 with COVID-19, enrolled during active disease.

The chain couples TRBV28 to TRBJ2-7, with D tentatively TRBD2 (6 bases). V gave up 4 bases and J gave up 6 bases, with 16 bases separating them. The CDR3 runs to 14 residues. Germline assignment: CDR1 MDHEN and CDR2 SYDVKM. The CDR3: CASSSVGGGFEQYF. The CDR3 DNA follows: TGTGCCAGCAGTTCGGTGGGGGGAGGATTCGAGCAGTACTTC. Supplemented by reference TRBV28 and TRBJ2-7, the full variable domain reads DVKVTQSSRYLVKRTGEKVFLECVQDMDHENMFWYRQDPGLGLRLIYFSYDVKMKEKGDIPEGYSVSREKKERFSLILESASTNQTSMYLCASSSVGGGFEQYFGPGTRLTVT.

This sequence joins TRBV6-2 or TRBV6-3 and TRBJ1-1, with TRBD1 matching over 7 bases. This CDR3 has 13 amino acids. CDR1 and CDR2 from the germline V gene are MNHEY and SVGEGT. V shed 6 bases and J 4 bases; nucleotides not matched to a gene: 5. Here the CDR3 DNA reads TGTGCCAGCAGCCCAGGGGGTCGCACTGAAGCTTTCTTT. This gives the protein CASSPGGRTEAFF.

This clone showed up just once. The chain employs TRBV7-8 and TRBJ2-5; no clear D gene. The CDR3 totals 16 residues. Between the trimmed V and J ends, which lost 2 bases and 2 bases, there was a span of 15 bases. Germline CDR1 reads SGHVS; CDR2 reads FQNEAQ. The chain's CDR3 is CASSLFGQRAQETQYF. In nucleotides, the CDR3 is TGTGCCAGCAGCTTATTCGGCCAGCGCGCACAAGAGACCCAGTACTTC.

The chain is built from TRBV24-1 and TRBJ1-5; 7 bases are shared with TRBD1. The germline gives CDR1 KGHDR, CDR2 SFDVKD. The CDR3 length is 16 residues. The J segment lost 0 bases and the V segment lost 4 bases, leaving 5 bases of the junction unmatched. As DNA, the CDR3 is TGTGCCACCAGTGACCCACAGGGGACTAGCAATCAGCCCCAGCATTTT. Residues: CATSDPQGTSNQPQHF.

The V and J genes are TRBV10-3 and TRBJ1-4; maybe TRBD1 (5 bases). This CDR3 region has 15 residues. V was pared by 6 bases and J by 7 bases, with 18 bases between. Per the germline V gene, CDR1 is ENHRY and CDR2 is SYGVKD. Here the CDR3 reads CAISARGELGEKLFF. CDR3 sequence (DNA): TGTGCCATCAGCGCCCGGGGGGAACTGGGTGAAAAACTGTTTTTT.

This chain connects TRBV7-9 to TRBJ2-1, with D possibly TRBD1 on 5 matching bases. The CDR3 loop spans 16 amino acids. CDR1 and CDR2 (germline): SEHNR, FQNEAQ (reference sequence). V dropped 5 bases and J dropped 4 bases, with 18 bases sitting between them. The CDR3 loop is CASSQTAFLDYNEQFF. The CDR3 bases are TGTGCCAGCAGCCAGACAGCGTTTCTTGATTACAATGAGCAGTTCTTC.

The V and J genes are TRBV27 and TRBJ1-1, with a tentative D call TRBD1 (6 bases). The CDR3 runs 15 residues. V was clipped by 5 bases and J by 10 bases, with 23 bases between them. CDR1 is MNHEY, CDR2 SMNVEV, per germline (reference sequence). The CDR3 DNA follows: TGTGCCAGCAGTGGACAGTCGAGACAGTCCGGAGGAGCTTTCTTT. It specifies CASSGQSRQSGGAFF.

The V and J genes are TRBV4-3 and TRBJ2-7; 9 positions agree with TRBD1. Losses at the gene ends were 0 bases for V and 3 bases for J; bases not matched to a gene: 3. The CDR3 spans 15 residues. From germline, CDR1 is LGHNA and CDR2 YSLEER. The DNA for the CDR3 is TGCGCCAGCAGCCAAGATGGACAGGGGCGCTACGAGCAGTACTTC. It encodes CASSQDGQGRYEQYF.

V gene TRBV7-9 combines with J gene TRBJ2-5; 10 bases are shared with TRBD2. V was clipped by 5 bases and J by 2 bases; unmatched bases: 8. Per germline, CDR1 SEHNR and CDR2 FQNEAQ (reference sequence). This CDR3 contains 16 residues. CDR3 nucleotides: TGTGCCAGCAGCCCGGTCTCTAGCGGGGGACAAGAGACCCAGTACTTC. Translation gives CASSPVSSGGQETQYF.

The chain combines TRBV2 with TRBJ1-2; D uncertain. CDR3 size: 13 residues. Germline assignment: CDR1 SNHLY and CDR2 FYNNEI. V shed 4 bases and J shed 3 bases, with 9 bases lying between them. DNA of the CDR3: TGTGCCAGCAGTGCCGACGGGTACTATGGCTACACCTTC. It translates to CASSADGYYGYTF.

This chain connects TRBV18 to TRBJ1-3; D possibly corresponds to TRBD1 (6 bases). CDR3 length: 15 amino acids. Trimming left V 3 bases short and J 0 bases short, with 9 bases between. Germline V gives CDR1 KGHSH, CDR2 LQKENI. CDR3 nucleotides: TGTGCCAGCTCACCGGACAGACACTCTGGAAACACCATATATTTT. This encodes CASSPDRHSGNTIYF.

This clone was counted between two and nine times. The chain links TRBV4-1 to TRBJ1-4; D perhaps matches TRBD1 (5 bases). V gave up 4 bases and J gave up 2 bases, with 14 bases separating them. Germline V gives CDR1 MGHRA, CDR2 YSYEKL. CDR3 length equals 16 residues. CDR3 in DNA: TGCGCCAGCAGCCCTCGAGAGAAGGGGACTAATGAAAAACTGTTTTTT. Translation gives CASSPREKGTNEKLFF.

The CDR3 sequence: CASSPTGTSTDTQYF. In DNA, the CDR3 is TGTGCCAGCAGCCCGACAGGGACTAGCACAGATACGCAGTATTTT. J is TRBJ2-3 and V is TRBV5-6; D might be TRBD1 (7 bases). Germline loops: CDR1 SGHDT, CDR2 YYEEEE. The CDR3 has 15 residues. Trimming stripped 4 bases from V and 0 bases from J, with 12 bases between. The full variable domain, with the rest looked up from reference TRBV5-6 and TRBJ2-3, is DAGVTQSPTHLIKTRGQQVTLRCSPKSGHDTVSWYQQALGQGPQFIFQYYEEEERQRGNFPDRFSGHQFPNYSSELNVNALLLGDSALYLCASSPTGTSTDTQYFGPGTRLTVL.

The rearrangement uses TRBV21-1 and TRBJ1-3. TRBV21-1 is a listed pseudogene. The length of the CDR3 is 15 residues. The CDR3 region has the DNA TGTGCCAGCAGCATACGACTAATCTCTGGAAACACCATATATTTT. It translates to CASSIRLISGNTIYF.

As regards this clone: The DNA is left out, because the CDR3 cannot be placed on it with certainty; the CDR3 is given as TCRdb lists it. The chain joins TRBV7-9 to TRBJ2-1; the table's D call of TRBD2 was not tested on the DNA. Termini included, the CDR3 measures 18 amino acids. Per the germline V gene, CDR1 is SEHNR and CDR2 is FQNEAQ (reference sequence). This chain's CDR3 is CASIPSGMSSSSGIEQFF.

Here the CDR3 DNA reads TGTGCCAGCAGCGTAGAATATTTCGGGCAGGGGAGTGTCGCTGAAGCTTTCTTT. Translated: CASSVEYFGQGSVAEAFF. The V gene is TRBV9, the J gene TRBJ1-1, with a tentative D call TRBD1 (6 bases). V lost 0 bases to trimming and J lost 6 bases, with 24 bases between them. CDR1 is SGDLS, CDR2 YYNGEE, per germline. This CDR3 is 18 amino acids long.

The gene calls are TRBV4-1 and TRBJ1-5; 10 nucleotides align to TRBD1. With 4 bases clipped from V and 6 bases from J, the junction kept 9 bases outside the gene matches. CDR3 length: 16 amino acids. Germline CDR1 reads MGHRA; CDR2 reads YSYEKL. The CDR3 DNA reads as TGCGCCAGCAGCCTTGGGACAGGGGTTGTCAGTCAGCCCCAGCATTTT. Translated: CASSLGTGVVSQPQHF.

The chain links TRBV18 to TRBJ1-1; 9 bases fit TRBD1. The CDR3 spans 15 residues. J gave up 9 bases and V 1 base, and 9 bases lay outside the gene matches. The germline gives CDR1 KGHSH, CDR2 LQKENI. The CDR3 is CASSPQGTGRGKAFF. CDR3 DNA: TGTGCCAGCTCACCACAAGGGACAGGGAGGGGAAAAGCTTTCTTT.

The rearrangement links TRBV4-2 to TRBJ2-7; maybe TRBD2 (7 bases). Trimming took 3 bases from V and 5 from J, leaving 14 bases between them. The germline V gene has CDR1 LGHNA and CDR2 YNFKEQ. CDR3 length: 14 amino acids. CDR3: CASSQGGALDEQYF. The CDR3 bases are TGTGCCAGCAGCCAGGGGGGGGCCTTGGACGAGCAGTACTTC.

The chain recombines TRBV24-1 with TRBJ1-4; 9 bases line up with TRBD1. CDR1 is KGHDR, CDR2 SFDVKD, per germline. CDR3 size: 13 residues. Trimming took 9 bases from V and 6 from J; bases not matched to a gene: 4. CDR3 coding DNA: TGTGCCACCGAGGGACAGGGCGATGAAAAACTGTTTTTT. This sequence encodes CATEGQGDEKLFF.

The rearrangement uses TRBV7-9 and TRBJ2-3, with TRBD1 matching 12 bases. Germline trimming cut 6 bases from V and 4 bases from J; bases unmatched to any gene: 14. CDR1 is SEHNR and CDR2 is FQNEAQ in the germline V gene (reference sequence). CDR3 length: 18 amino acids. In DNA form, the CDR3 reads TGTGCCAGCAGTTTACTCGCGGGACAGGGGGCGCGCGCAGATACGCAGTATTTT. Protein product: CASSLLAGQGARADTQYF.

The genes are TRBV7-3 and TRBJ2-3, with D possibly matching TRBD2 (5 bases). The germline V and J ends were trimmed by 3 bases and 5 bases, with 9 bases remaining between them. There are 13 residues in the CDR3. CDR1 SGHTA and CDR2 FQGTGA come from the germline V gene. The DNA of the CDR3 is TGTGCCAGCAGCTTGATTAGCGTAGATACGCAGTATTTT. This sequence encodes CASSLISVDTQYF.